This is a list of T cell receptor beta chains from one sample in a study of cytotoxic CD8 clonotypes in ibrutinib-treated CLL. TCRdb's table, derived via immunoSEQ multiplex PCR, lists solely in-frame clones and lacks some. Altogether about 68,000 clones are present, about nine tenths being singletons, with the ten largest covering approximately 3.1%. The sample here was PBMCs, taken after 12 months of ibrutinib treatment. The source of these receptors is a human donor with chronic lymphocytic leukemia. The CDR3 runs from the conserved cysteine through the conserved F or W. Each record gives: clone size, V gene, CDR3 length, D gene, J gene, CDR3 DNA, CDR3 protein. A D gene is named only where the DNA matches it firmly. Size tells how often a clone was seen (once, few, many) or the class of an expanded clone, and some rows leave it out.

.	TRBV18	13	.	TRBJ2-5	TGTGCCAGCTCACCACAGGGCAGGGAGACCCAGTACTTC	CASSPQGRETQYF
.	TRBV30	14	TRBD2	TRBJ2-3	TGTGCCTGGGGAGGACTAGACGGCACAGATACGCAGTATTTT	CAWGGLDGTDTQYF
.	TRBV5-1	14	.	TRBJ2-7	TGCGCCAGCAGCTTGGGGCGAGCCCAGGACGAGCAGTACTTC	CASSLGRAQDEQYF
.	TRBV5-6	13	.	TRBJ1-2	TGTGCCAGCAGCCCAACCGGGGGCAATGGGTACACCTTC	CASSPTGGNGYTF
.	TRBV14	15	.	TRBJ1-3	TGTGCCAGCAGCCTGCGATCCGCATCTGGAAACACCATATATTTT	CASSLRSASGNTIYF
.	TRBV7-8	13	.	TRBJ1-2	TGTGCCAGCAGCTTGCGCTTGACAGCTGGCTACACCTTC	CASSLRLTAGYTF
few	TRBV10-3	11	.	TRBJ2-5	TGTGCCATCAGTAACCAAGAGACCCAGTACTTC	CAISNQETQYF
.	TRBV7-2	13	.	TRBJ1-5	TGTGCCAGCAGCTTGCGGGGGAATCAGCCCCAGCATTTT	CASSLRGNQPQHF
.	TRBV4-2	14	.	TRBJ1-1	TGTGCCAGCAGCCAGACGGCGGGCCTACGTGAAGCTTTCTTT	CASSQTAGLREAFF
.	TRBV7-9	12	.	TRBJ2-7	TGTGCCAGCACCATAGCAGGGCGCGAGCAGTACTTC	CASTIAGREQYF
.	TRBV29-1	14	TRBD2	TRBJ2-1	TGCAGCGGTGGGACTAGCGGGGGTTACAATGAGCAGTTCTTC	CSGGTSGGYNEQFF
.	TRBV4-3	16	.	TRBJ2-7	TGCGCCAGCAGCCAAGAACGGTACGGGGCCCTCTACGAGCAGTACTTC	CASSQERYGALYEQYF
few	TRBV7-8	16	TRBD1	TRBJ1-2	TGTGCCAGCAGCTCAACCTGGACAGGGGGCAGCTATGGCTACACCTTC	CASSSTWTGGSYGYTF
.	TRBV7-3	15	.	TRBJ1-1	TGTGCCAGCAGCCTAGCGTCGGGGGGGAACACTGAAGCTTTCTTT	CASSLASGGNTEAFF
.	TRBV7-9	19	TRBD1	TRBJ1-1	TGTGCCAGCAGCTTATCGGCCGGGACAGGGGGCCGTGGGAACACTGAAGCTTTCTTT	CASSLSAGTGGRGNTEAFF
.	TRBV14	17	TRBD1	TRBJ2-6	TGTGCCAGCAGCCAAGAGAGCAGGGGGACTGGGGCCAACGTCCTGACTTTC	CASSQESRGTGANVLTF
.	TRBV9	14	.	TRBJ1-2	TGTGCCAGCAGCGCCGGACAGCGAAAGTCTGGCTACACCTTC	CASSAGQRKSGYTF
.	TRBV2	17	.	TRBJ2-6	TGTGCCAGCAGTGAAGGGTTACTCTACTCTGGGGCCAACGTCCTGACTTTC	CASSEGLLYSGANVLTF
.	TRBV4-3	17	TRBD2	TRBJ2-3	TGCGCCAGCAGCCCGGTGGGGTGGCGGGAGGGTCCAGATACGCAGTATTTT	CASSPVGWREGPDTQYF
.	TRBV27	15	TRBD2	TRBJ2-3	TGTGCCAGCAGTCGGGGAGGGAGGGGTGCAGATACGCAGTATTTT	CASSRGGRGADTQYF
.	TRBV9	14	.	TRBJ1-2	TGTGCCAGCAGCGTACAGGGTGAAAACTATGGCTACACCTTC	CASSVQGENYGYTF
medium-sized	TRBV4-2	14	.	TRBJ2-3	TGTGCCAGCAGCCAGTTCAGCACGGGAGATACGCAGTATTTT	CASSQFSTGDTQYF
.	TRBV27	13	.	TRBJ1-1	TGTGCCAGCAGCCTGGGGTGGGACACTGAAGCTTTCTTT	CASSLGWDTEAFF
.	TRBV27	13	.	TRBJ1-5	TGTGCCAGCAGTTTCGCCCCCCCTCAGCCCCAGCATTTT	CASSFAPPQPQHF
.	TRBV7-9	14	.	TRBJ2-5	TGTGCCAGCAGCTTAAATCTAGGCCAAGAGACCCAGTACTTC	CASSLNLGQETQYF
once	TRBV5-1	16	.	TRBJ2-7	TGCGCCAGCAGCCTGTCTGGCGGGGACAGCTCCTACGAGCAGTACTTC	CASSLSGGDSSYEQYF
.	TRBV5-1	16	TRBD2	TRBJ2-7	TGCGCCAGCAGCTGGGGGGGAGACACGGCGGAGGGCGAGCAGTACTTC	CASSWGGDTAEGEQYF